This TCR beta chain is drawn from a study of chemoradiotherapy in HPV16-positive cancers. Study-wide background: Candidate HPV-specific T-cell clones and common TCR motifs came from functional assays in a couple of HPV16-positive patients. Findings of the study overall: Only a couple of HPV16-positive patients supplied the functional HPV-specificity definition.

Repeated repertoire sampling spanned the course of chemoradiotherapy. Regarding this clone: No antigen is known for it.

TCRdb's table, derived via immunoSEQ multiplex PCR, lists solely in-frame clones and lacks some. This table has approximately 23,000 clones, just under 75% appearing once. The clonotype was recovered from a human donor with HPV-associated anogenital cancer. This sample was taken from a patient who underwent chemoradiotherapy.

The CDR3 nucleotides are TGCGCCAGCAGCCAAGCCGGTTTAAGGGACAGGGGAAACACCATATATTTT. Translating gives CASSQAGLRDRGNTIYF. V is TRBV4-1 and J is TRBJ1-3; 8 bases agree with TRBD1. V trimming: 1 base; J trimming: 4 bases; junction bases outside the gene matches: 9. The CDR3 runs 17 residues. CDR1 and CDR2 (germline): MGHRA, YSYEKL.